This record looks at one TCR beta chain sequence and its context. Original processing notes: Scientists estimated how many nucleated cells there were by amplifying reference gene primers. The method was immunoSEQ multiplex PCR; TCRdb's version includes in-frame clones alone and lacks a portion of them. From that table come the V and J calls and clone size; the DNA was used to work out D and trimming. The sample holds approximately 260,000 clones, less than 90% seen once. The data derive from a study of blood T cell repertoires in COVID-19. Study as a whole: Spain, Italy and the United States supplied samples that represented acute and convalescent COVID-19. T cells, B-cell-depleted T cells, or PBMCs provided the cDNA or gDNA that served as material.

The V end was cut by 4 bases, the J end by 0 bases, with 10 bases between. The germline CDR1 and CDR2 sequences are SGHRS and YFSETQ. The CDR3 sequence is 15 residues long. J is TRBJ1-4 and V is TRBV5-1, with D tentatively TRBD1 (6 bases). The TCR was taken from a man aged 55 to 70 who had recovered from COVID-19. Sequenced: peripheral blood. DNA of the CDR3: TGCGCCAGCAGCCTGGGACAAACAACTAATGAAAAACTGTTTTTT. It translates to CASSLGQTTNEKLFF.